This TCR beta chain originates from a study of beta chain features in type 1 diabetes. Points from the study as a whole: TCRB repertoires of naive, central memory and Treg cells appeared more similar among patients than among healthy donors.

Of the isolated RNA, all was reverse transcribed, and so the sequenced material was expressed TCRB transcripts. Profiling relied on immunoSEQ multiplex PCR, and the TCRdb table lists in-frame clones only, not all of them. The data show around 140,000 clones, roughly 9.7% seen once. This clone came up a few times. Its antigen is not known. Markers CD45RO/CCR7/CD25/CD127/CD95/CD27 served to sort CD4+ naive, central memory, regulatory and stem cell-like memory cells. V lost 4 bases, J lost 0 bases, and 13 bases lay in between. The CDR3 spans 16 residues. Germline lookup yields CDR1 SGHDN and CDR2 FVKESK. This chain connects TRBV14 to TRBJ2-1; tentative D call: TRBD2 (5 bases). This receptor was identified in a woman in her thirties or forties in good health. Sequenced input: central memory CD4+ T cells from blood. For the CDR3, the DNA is TGTGCCAGCAGCCTCGAAGTGGGGAGCTCCTACAATGAGCAGTTCTTC. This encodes CASSLEVGSSYNEQFF. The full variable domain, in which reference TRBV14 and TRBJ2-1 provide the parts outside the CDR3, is EAGVTQFPSHSVIEKGQTVTLRCDPISGHDNLYWYRRVMGKEIKFLLHFVKESKQDESGMPNNRFLAERTGGTYSTLKVQPAELEDSGVYFCASSLEVGSSYNEQFFGPGTRLTVL.